Below, 17 T cell receptor beta chains from the same sample are listed, as sequenced in a study of beta chain features in type 1 diabetes. Broader study findings: Significant though moderate, a shortening of TCRB CDR3s appeared in all four CD4+ subsets of Type 1 diabetes patients.

These receptors' antigens are unknown. Expressed TCRB transcripts were sequenced, since all the RNA that had been isolated was reverse transcribed. Using immunoSEQ multiplex PCR, the repertoire was profiled, and TCRdb retains in-frame clones only, with some absent. The table lists about 660,000 clones, over 12% of them singletons. The sequenced material came from naive CD4+ T cells from blood. The receptors stem from a young man with type 1 diabetes.

This clone was recorded a few times. The chain joins TRBV9 to TRBJ1-4, with 8 nucleotides matching TRBD1. Germline V lookup: CDR1 SGDLS, CDR2 YYNGEE. This CDR3 contains 16 residues. The ends lost 0 bases at V and 6 bases at J; junction bases unmatched: 7. CDR3 sequence (DNA): TGTGCCAGCAGCGTAGACAGGGGGAAGTATGATGAAAAACTGTTTTTT. This sequence encodes CASSVDRGKYDEKLFF.

The gene calls are TRBV28 and TRBJ1-4; D call uncertain. Germline CDR1 is MDHEN and CDR2 is SYDVKM. The CDR3 has 12 residues. Trimming left V 7 bases short and J 8 bases short, with 11 bases between. The DNA for the CDR3 is TGTGCCAGCACCCCCAGTCGGGAAAAACTGTTTTTT. This translates into CASTPSREKLFF. The variable domain in full, with the rest retrieved from reference TRBV28 and TRBJ1-4, is DVKVTQSSRYLVKRTGEKVFLECVQDMDHENMFWYRQDPGLGLRLIYFSYDVKMKEKGDIPEGYSVSREKKERFSLILESASTNQTSMYLCASTPSREKLFFGSGTQLSVL.

The sample holds a few counts of this clone. The chain links TRBV29-1 to TRBJ2-5; unclear D gene. Between the trimmed V and J ends, which lost 7 bases and 5 bases, there was a span of 14 bases. CDR1 is SQVTM, CDR2 ANQGSEA, per germline. This CDR3 has 12 residues. The CDR3: CSAMAPDETQYF. In DNA form, the CDR3 reads TGCAGCGCCATGGCGCCGGACGAGACCCAGTACTTC.

This clone was observed a few times. This chain joins TRBV4-2 and TRBJ2-3; the match to TRBD2 covers 8 bases. Germline loops: CDR1 LGHNA, CDR2 YNFKEQ. V lost 4 bases to trimming and J lost 4 bases; unmatched junction nucleotides: 10. The CDR3 loop spans 16 amino acids. The CDR3 DNA is TGTGCCAGCAGCCCCAAGCCAGCGGGGGACCCAGATACGCAGTATTTT. Translation gives CASSPKPAGDPDTQYF.

This clone showed up just a few times. The rearrangement uses TRBV30 and TRBJ2-5; TRBD1 is a possible D gene (6 bases). The V gene lost 3 bases and the J gene lost 2 bases, with 16 bases spanning the gap. The CDR3 sequence is 15 residues long. CDR1 is GTSNPN and CDR2 is SVGIG in the germline V gene (reference sequence). This CDR3 reads CAWSRVNRVQETQYF. In DNA, the CDR3 is TGTGCCTGGAGCAGAGTCAACAGGGTTCAAGAGACCCAGTACTTC.

The J gene is TRBJ2-1, the V gene TRBV18, with D uncertain. The CDR3 runs to 13 residues. With 6 bases removed from V and 2 bases from J, the gap between germline ends came to 8 bases. CDR1 and CDR2 from the germline V gene are KGHSH and LQKENI. CDR3 residues: CASSAVTYNEQFF. CDR3 DNA: TGTGCCAGCTCGGCGGTTACCTACAATGAGCAGTTCTTC. The full variable domain, with the rest looked up from reference TRBV18 and TRBJ2-1, is NAGVMQNPRHLVRRRGQEARLRCSPMKGHSHVYWYRQLPEEGLKFMVYLQKENIIDESGMPKERFSAEFPKEGPSILRIQQVVRGDSAAYFCASSAVTYNEQFFGPGTRLTVL.

The V call is TRBV2, the J call TRBJ2-1; 9 nucleotides line up with TRBD2. Germline CDR1 is SNHLY and CDR2 is FYNNEI. The CDR3 is 14 residues long. V was clipped by 10 bases and J by 9 bases; unmatched bases: 13. This CDR3 is CATDALAGVSEQFF. CDR3 in DNA: TGTGCCACGGACGCACTAGCGGGTGTCAGTGAGCAGTTCTTC.

This clone was observed a handful of times. The same CDR3 is also encoded by other DNA sequences in this sample. The chain combines TRBV7-2 with TRBJ2-5; D unclear. Germline lookup yields CDR1 SGHTA and CDR2 FQGNSA. V shed 6 bases and J shed 2 bases, with 4 bases lying between them. This CDR3 has 11 residues. The CDR3 sequence is CASRGQETQYF. In nucleotides, the CDR3 is TGTGCCAGCAGAGGTCAAGAGACCCAGTACTTC.

This chain uses TRBV7-9 with TRBJ2-3; TRBD2 matches 7 bases. V lost 5 bases and J lost 2; bases outside the gene matches: 16. Germline V CDR1 and CDR2: SEHNR, FQNEAQ (reference sequence). The CDR3 is 18 amino acids. CDR3 nucleotides: TGTGCCAGCAGCCCCCCTCGGAGACTAGCCGGATACACAGATACGCAGTATTTT. This gives the protein CASSPPRRLAGYTDTQYF.

In this sample, this clone turned up a few times. The chain has TRBV9 and TRBJ2-1; possibly TRBD2 for D (6 bases). V was trimmed by 0 bases and J by 10 bases, leaving 14 bases between them. Germline V CDR1 and CDR2: SGDLS, YYNGEE. The CDR3 extends over 14 amino acids. CDR3 in DNA: TGTGCCAGCAGCGTAGAACTAGCCCGAGCCGAGCAGTTCTTC. Translating it yields CASSVELARAEQFF. Complete variable domain (other parts from reference TRBV9 and TRBJ2-1): DSGVTQTPKHLITATGQRVTLRCSPRSGDLSVYWYQQSLDQGLQFLIQYYNGEERAKGNILERFSAQQFPDLHSELNLSSLELGDSALYFCASSVELARAEQFFGPGTRLTVL.

This chain joins TRBV28 and TRBJ2-1; TRBD2 is a possible D gene (6 bases). This CDR3 spans 12 amino acids. V was pared by 5 bases and J by 12 bases, with 14 bases between. In germline, CDR1 is MDHEN, CDR2 SYDVKM. CDR3 amino acids: CASSVRDLGQFF. As DNA, the CDR3 is TGTGCCAGCAGTGTCAGGGACTTGGGGCAGTTCTTC.

J is TRBJ1-2 and V is TRBV28; no clear D. V was clipped by 10 bases and J by 7 bases, with 10 bases between them. CDR1 and CDR2 (germline): MDHEN, SYDVKM. The CDR3 is made up of 10 amino acids. The CDR3 region has the DNA TGTGCCACCCGTGGTGCTGGCTACACCTTC. It encodes CATRGAGYTF.

Comments on this clone: Other DNA sequences in this sample translate to the same CDR3. CDR3 in DNA: TGCGCCAGCAGCTTAACGGAAGAGACCCAGTACTTC. Residues: CASSLTEETQYF. The rearrangement uses TRBV5-1 and TRBJ2-5, with D unclear. The length of the CDR3 is 12 residues. Trimming removed 2 bases at V and 3 bases at J, with 5 bases between. Germline assignment: CDR1 SGHRS and CDR2 YFSETQ.

The table lists this clone with a few counts. The chain combines TRBV25-1 with TRBJ2-7, with TRBD2 identical over 8 bases. The CDR3 runs to 14 residues. CDR1 and CDR2 (germline): MGHDK, SYGVNS. V lost 0 bases, J lost 7 bases, and 5 bases stayed unmatched. The DNA for the CDR3 is TGTGCCAGCAGTGAATACCGGGAGGGCAGGGAGCAGTACTTC. It translates to CASSEYREGREQYF.

The V and J genes are TRBV4-1 and TRBJ2-5; D unresolved. V was clipped by 1 base and J by 1 base, with 13 bases between them. Germline V CDR1 and CDR2: MGHRA, YSYEKL. The CDR3 has 16 amino acids. This CDR3 reads CASSQGKGLAQETQYF. For the CDR3, the DNA is TGCGCCAGCAGCCAAGGAAAAGGGCTGGCCCAAGAGACCCAGTACTTC.

This clone has only a few counts. This chain connects TRBV30 to TRBJ2-2; D unclear. V was shortened by 4 bases and J by 4 bases, with 10 bases between the two germline ends. Germline V gene lookup returns CDR1 GTSNPN and CDR2 SVGIG (reference sequence). The CDR3 covers 13 residues. The CDR3 nucleotides are TGTGCCTGGAATAGACAACGCACCGGGGAGCTGTTTTTT. Protein product: CAWNRQRTGELFF.

The chain carries TRBV19 and TRBJ2-5, with 7 bases fitting TRBD1. V was pared by 4 bases and J by 1 base, with 6 bases of the junction left unmatched. In germline, CDR1 is LNHDA, CDR2 SQIVND (reference sequence). CDR3 length equals 15 residues. The DNA of the CDR3 is TGTGCCAGTAGTACCGGACAGGACACCCAAGAGACCCAGTACTTC. Protein: CASSTGQDTQETQYF. The complete variable domain, with remaining parts taken from reference TRBV19 and TRBJ2-5, reads DGGITQSPKYLFRKEGQNVTLSCEQNLNHDAMYWYRQDPGQGLRLIYYSQIVNDFQKGDIAEGYSVSREKKESFPLTVTSAQKNPTAFYLCASSTGQDTQETQYFGPGTRLLVL.